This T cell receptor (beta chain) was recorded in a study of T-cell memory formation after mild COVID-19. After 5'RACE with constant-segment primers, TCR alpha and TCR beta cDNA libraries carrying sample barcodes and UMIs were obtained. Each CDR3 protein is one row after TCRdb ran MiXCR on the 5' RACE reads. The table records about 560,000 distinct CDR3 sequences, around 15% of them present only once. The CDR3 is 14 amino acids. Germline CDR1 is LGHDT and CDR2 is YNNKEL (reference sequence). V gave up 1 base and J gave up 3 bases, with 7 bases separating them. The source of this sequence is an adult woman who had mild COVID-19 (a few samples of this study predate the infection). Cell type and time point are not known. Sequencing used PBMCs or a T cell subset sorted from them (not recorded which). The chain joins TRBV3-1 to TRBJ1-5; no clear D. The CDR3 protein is CASSQAGHNQPQHF. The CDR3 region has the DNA TGTGCCAGCAGCCAAGCGGGCCACAATCAGCCCCAGCATTTT.